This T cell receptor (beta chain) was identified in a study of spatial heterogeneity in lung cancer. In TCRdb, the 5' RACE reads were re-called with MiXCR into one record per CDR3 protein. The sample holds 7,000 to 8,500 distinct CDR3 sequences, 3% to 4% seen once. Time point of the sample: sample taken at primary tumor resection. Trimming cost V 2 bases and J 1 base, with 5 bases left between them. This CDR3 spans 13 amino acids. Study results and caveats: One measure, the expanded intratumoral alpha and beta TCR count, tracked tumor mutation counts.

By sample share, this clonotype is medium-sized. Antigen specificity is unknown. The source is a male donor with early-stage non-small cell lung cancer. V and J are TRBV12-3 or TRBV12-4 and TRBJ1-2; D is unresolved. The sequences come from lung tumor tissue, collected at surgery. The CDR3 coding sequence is TGTGCCAGCAGTTTATCTTATAACTATGGCTACACCTTC. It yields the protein CASSLSYNYGYTF.